These T cell receptor beta chains were read from a single sample in a study of beta chain features in type 1 diabetes. Measured with immunoSEQ multiplex PCR; TCRdb has only the in-frame clones, and not every one. The table lists more than 250,000 clones, roughly an eighth of them singletons. Specimen: naive CD4+ T cells from blood. The origin of the receptors is a man younger than 40 with type 1 diabetes. Each CDR3 is given with its conserved first and last residue. A D gene is named only where the DNA matches it firmly. Clone size is given for some rows only: seen once, a few or many times, or a class if the clone is expanded.

TGTGCCAGTAGTATTTCTAGCGGGATCCGAGAGACCCAGTACTTC	CASSISSGIRETQYF	TRBD2	TRBV19	TRBJ2-5	15	NA
TGTGCCAGCAACGACAGAGCCTCTATAGACGGCTACACCTTC	CASNDRASIDGYTF	NA	TRBV6-5	TRBJ1-2	14	NA
TGTGCCAGCTCACCATCAGGGGGCAGGGGCTACACCTTC	CASSPSGGRGYTF	TRBD1	TRBV18	TRBJ1-2	13	NA
TGTGCCAGCAGACGAAACAGGGAGGGGGAGACGGAGCAGTACTTC	CASRRNREGETEQYF	NA	TRBV6-6	TRBJ2-7	15	NA
TGCGCCAGCAGCTTGACAGGGTATGAGCAGTTCTTC	CASSLTGYEQFF	NA	TRBV5-1	TRBJ2-1	12	NA
TGTGCCAGCAGCTTAGGACCCGGCCGCGACAGGGGAACTACTGAGCAGTTCTTC	CASSLGPGRDRGTTEQFF	TRBD1	TRBV7-6	TRBJ2-1	18	few
TGTGCCAGTAGGACAGGGGGAAGGGGCACAGATACGCAGTATTTT	CASRTGGRGTDTQYF	TRBD1	TRBV19	TRBJ2-3	15	NA
TGTGCCAGTAGTCGACTAGCGGGAGGATCCGATGAGCAGTTCTTC	CASSRLAGGSDEQFF	TRBD2	TRBV19	TRBJ2-1	15	NA
TGTGCCAGCATAAGGACTAGCGGGAGACCAGAGACCCAGTACTTC	CASIRTSGRPETQYF	TRBD2	TRBV27	TRBJ2-5	15	few
TGTGCCATCGGACTAGAAGTATACTACGAGCAGTACTTC	CAIGLEVYYEQYF	TRBD2	TRBV10-3	TRBJ2-7	13	NA
TGTGCCAGCAGCCCACGGGAGGGCCTTGTTGAGCAGTTCTTC	CASSPREGLVEQFF	TRBD2	TRBV9	TRBJ2-1	14	few
TGTGCCAGCAGTTTATTTCAGGGAGGCTCATCCACAGATACGCAGTATTTT	CASSLFQGGSSTDTQYF	NA	TRBV27	TRBJ2-3	17	NA
TGTGCCAGCAGCTTAGCAGAGGAGCCCCAGCATTTT	CASSLAEEPQHF	NA	TRBV7-9	TRBJ1-5	12	NA
TGCAGCGGGGGGCTTTATAAGCGAACCAGAGGGTCAGATACGCAGTATTTT	CSGGLYKRTRGSDTQYF	NA	TRBV29-1	TRBJ2-3	17	few
TGCGCCAGCAGCCAAGCTCAGGGGGCCTACGAGCAGTACTTC	CASSQAQGAYEQYF	TRBD1	TRBV4-3	TRBJ2-7	14	NA
TGTGCCAGCGGACTAGGTGTAACAGATACGCAGTATTTT	CASGLGVTDTQYF	TRBD2	TRBV28	TRBJ2-3	13	few
TGTGCCAGCAGTTACCGTCGGGATGGCGAGCAGTACTTC	CASSYRRDGEQYF	NA	TRBV6-5	TRBJ2-7	13	NA
TGCGCCAGCCGCAGCGGGGGCGGTCTTGGCTACACCTTC	CASRSGGGLGYTF	NA	TRBV5-1	TRBJ1-2	13	few
TGTGCCAGCAGTGAGGTGCAGGGGGTCGGAAAACTGTTTTTT	CASSEVQGVGKLFF	TRBD1	TRBV2	TRBJ1-4	14	NA
TGTGCCAGCAGCTTAAGGACAGGGAGAGGGACCGGGGAGCTGTTTTTT	CASSLRTGRGTGELFF	TRBD1	TRBV7-9	TRBJ2-2	16	few
TGTGCCAGCAGTCGGACAGGGTTTTACTCCTACAATGAGCAGTTCTTC	CASSRTGFYSYNEQFF	TRBD1	TRBV14	TRBJ2-1	16	few
TGCGCCAGCAGCCAAGATAGTATGCGGCACTCTGGAAACACCATATATTTT	CASSQDSMRHSGNTIYF	NA	TRBV4-1	TRBJ1-3	17	few
TGTGCCACCAGTCCTTGGGAGGGTGGCACTGAAGCTTTCTTT	CATSPWEGGTEAFF	NA	TRBV15	TRBJ1-1	14	few
TGTGCCAGCAAGGGCGAGGGCCGGGAGACCCAGTACTTC	CASKGEGRETQYF	NA	TRBV28	TRBJ2-5	13	few
TGTGCCAGCAGCTCTTACTACGAGCAGTACTTC	CASSSYYEQYF	NA	TRBV5-4	TRBJ2-7	11	once
TGTGCCAGCAGCTCCAGGGGCTTGATGAACACTGAAGCTTTCTTT	CASSSRGLMNTEAFF	NA	TRBV2	TRBJ1-1	15	NA